The 9 T cell receptor beta chains reported below all come from one sample, sequenced in a study of identical twins. Via MiXCR, TCRdb re-called the 5' RACE reads, giving one row per CDR3 protein. The table has approximately 220,000 distinct CDR3 sequences, 6.5% to 8.5% seen once; the top ten hold 1.5% to 2.5%. This same sample was also taken into another study, of yellow fever vaccine responses in identical twins.

The sample was memory (CD45RO+) T cells sorted from blood. The receptors shown here come from a woman aged 18-30 years in good health.

At least ten counts were recorded for this clonotype. The chain recombines TRBV4-2 with TRBJ2-5; D tentatively reads TRBD1 or TRBD2 (5 bases each). CDR3 length: 15 residues. CDR1 and CDR2 (germline): LGHNA, YNFKEQ. The V and J ends lost 7 bases and 1 base respectively, with 16 bases between them. In DNA, the CDR3 is TGTGCCAGCAACCTACAGACCGGGACCCAAGAGACCCAGTACTTC. Its protein is CASNLQTGTQETQYF.

This clonotype was picked up many times. The chain joins TRBV11-2 to TRBJ2-7; D might be TRBD2 (6 bases). Germline lookup yields CDR1 SGHAT and CDR2 FQNNGV. This CDR3 has 19 residues. Between the trimmed V and J ends, which lost 10 bases and 3 bases, there was a span of 34 bases. The CDR3 reads CANRGSQGLRRVTNYEQYF. In nucleotides, the CDR3 is TGTGCCAACCGGGGCAGCCAGGGACTGAGGAGGGTGACAAACTACGAGCAGTACTTC.

This clonotype has more than one count but fewer than ten. J is TRBJ2-7 and V is TRBV3-1; D gene unclear. This CDR3 is 14 amino acids long. The germline V gene encodes CDR1 LGHDT and CDR2 YNNKEL (reference sequence). Trimming removed 5 bases at V and 5 bases at J, with 16 bases between. CDR3 region: CASSFPDMQDEQYF. CDR3 sequence (DNA): TGTGCCAGCAGCTTCCCTGACATGCAAGACGAGCAGTACTTC.

This clonotype has more than one count but fewer than ten. The V and J genes are TRBV7-9 and TRBJ1-1, with D perhaps TRBD1 (5 bases). Trimming shortened V by 6 bases and J by 8 bases, and 10 bases separated the two germline ends. The CDR3 sequence is 11 residues long. Germline CDR1 reads SEHNR; CDR2 reads FQNEAQ (reference sequence). The CDR3: CASRRGVEAFF. CDR3 bases: TGTGCCAGCAGGAGGGGCGTGGAAGCTTTCTTT.

This clonotype has ten or more counts. The chain uses TRBV6-2 or TRBV6-3 and TRBJ2-6; weak D call: TRBD1 (6 bases). V was clipped by 6 bases and J by 0 bases, with 24 bases between them. The length of the CDR3 is 20 residues. CDR1 and CDR2 from the germline V gene are MNHEY and SVGEGT. For the CDR3, the DNA is TGTGCCAGCAGGCCGGACAGAACCTATCCCTCTCTCTCTGGGGCCAACGTCCTGACTTTC. Protein sequence: CASRPDRTYPSLSGANVLTF.

In this sample, this clonotype turned up many times. This chain links TRBV25-1 with TRBJ2-1; weak D call: TRBD2 (6 bases). V was pared by 1 base and J by 5 bases, with 21 bases between. Germline V gene data show CDR1 as MGHDK and CDR2 as SYGVNS. The CDR3 totals 18 residues. The CDR3 loop reads CASSEFTVTGLLDNEQFF. CDR3 in DNA: TGTGCCAGCAGTGAATTTACTGTCACGGGACTCCTAGACAATGAGCAGTTCTTC.

This clonotype was detected many times. The chain recombines TRBV3-1 with TRBJ2-1; D unclear. Per germline, CDR1 LGHDT and CDR2 YNNKEL (reference sequence). The CDR3 sequence is 12 residues long. Trimming removed 4 bases at V and 11 bases at J, with 12 bases between. For the CDR3, the DNA is TGTGCCAGCAGCCCCCCGCTAGGGAAGCAGTTCTTC. It specifies CASSPPLGKQFF.

This clonotype was observed at least ten times. This chain connects TRBV5-1 to TRBJ2-5; 8 nucleotides line up with TRBD1. There are 14 residues in the CDR3. J lost 5 bases, V lost 3 bases, and 6 bases had no gene match. Looked up from germline, CDR1 is SGHRS and CDR2 is YFSETQ. CDR3 coding DNA: TGCGCCAGCAGCTCAGGCAGGGGGCAGGAGACCCAGTACTTC. Translating gives CASSSGRGQETQYF. Variable domain in full (rest from reference TRBV5-1 and TRBJ2-5): KAGVTQTPRYLIKTRGQQVTLSCSPISGHRSVSWYQQTPGQGLQFLFEYFSETQRNKGNFPGRFSGRQFSNSRSEMNVSTLELGDSALYLCASSSGRGQETQYFGPGTRLLVL.

This clonotype appeared many times. CDR3 protein: CASSSTDRTTEAFF. The CDR3 region has the DNA TGTGCCAGCAGCTCTACAGACAGGACCACTGAAGCTTTCTTT. This chain links TRBV7-6 with TRBJ1-1; TRBD1 might be the D (6 bases). V was clipped by 4 bases and J by 4 bases, with 13 bases between them. Germline values: CDR1 SGHVS, CDR2 FNYEAQ. This CDR3 has 14 amino acids. Together with reference TRBV7-6 and TRBJ1-1, the CDR3 gives the full variable domain: GAGVSQSPRYKVTKRGQDVALRCDPISGHVSLYWYRQALGQGPEFLTYFNYEAQQDKSGLPNDRFSAERPEGSISTLTIQRTEQRDSAMYRCASSSTDRTTEAFFGQGTRLTVV.